This entry is about one TCR beta chain. The CDR3 extends over 14 amino acids. In germline, CDR1 is LNHNV, CDR2 YYDKDF (reference sequence). Trimming cost V 3 bases and J 5 bases, with 11 bases left between them. The record originates from a study of Ad26.COV2.S vaccination and SARS-CoV-2 variants. Treatment in this sample: about 20 received Ad26.COV2.S at low or high dose, single or two shots; several received placebo; per-sample allocation not given. Vaccine and placebo recipients were sampled on day 63 after the first injection. Sequencing used immunoSEQ multiplex PCR; TCRdb keeps in-frame clones, though not all of them. The table has about 410,000 clones, 89% seen once.

This TCR came from a person aged 18-60 years who received the Ad26.COV2.S COVID-19 vaccine or a placebo. V usage is TRBV15 and J usage is TRBJ1-5, with unresolved D. The specimen comprised peripheral blood, sampled in a trial of Ad26.COV2.S vaccine versus placebo. The CDR3 sequence is CATSSAWTDQPQHF. The CDR3 DNA reads TGTGCCACCAGCAGCGCCTGGACCGATCAGCCCCAGCATTTT.